This entry features one T cell receptor (beta chain) sequence. Its antigen is undetermined. This entry belongs to a study of lymphopenia after photon versus proton radiotherapy. Study findings and constraints: Post-nadir TCR diversity decline inversely tracked overall survival among those who died.

This CDR3 is built from 13 residues. CDR1 MDHEN and CDR2 SYDVKM come from the germline V gene. The V end was cut by 6 bases, the J end by 0 bases, with 9 bases between. Here immunoSEQ multiplex PCR was the method, and the copy in TCRdb shows in-frame clones only, minus some. The profile covers around 30,000 clones, with 84% appearing a single time and approximately 14% taken by the ten largest. This sample comprised peripheral blood, obtained from a patient treated with proton-based radiotherapy. The TCR was taken from a woman in her seventies with pancreatic cancer. V is TRBV28 and J is TRBJ2-7; D is unresolved. The CDR3, as DNA: TGTGCCAGCAGCCCACGTTTCTCCTACGAGCAGTACTTC. It translates to CASSPRFSYEQYF.